These T cell receptor beta chains were read from a single sample in a study of response to subunit inactivated influenza vaccine. MiXCR, run by TCRdb on the RT-PCR reads, gives a single entry per CDR3 protein. The sample consists of almost 250,000 distinct CDR3 sequences, approximately 12% of them appearing once. The input for sequencing was non-naive T cells sorted from PBMCs, taken 14 to 15 days before vaccination. Receptors originate from a man aged 50 or older who received an inactivated influenza vaccine. CDR3s include the opening cysteine and the closing phenylalanine or tryptophan. The order of the fields is J gene, D gene, clone size, V gene, CDR3 protein. The D gene is left open where the match is weak. Expanded clones get a size class; other rows say once, few or many, or leave the size out.

J gene: TRBJ1-4; D gene: NA; clone size: NA; V gene: TRBV18; CDR3 protein: CASSPRATNEKLFF
J gene: TRBJ2-3; D gene: NA; clone size: NA; V gene: TRBV4-1; CDR3 protein: CASSRTRGPLTDTQYF
J gene: TRBJ2-3; D gene: TRBD2; clone size: NA; V gene: TRBV6-5; CDR3 protein: CASSYPTWSGGSTDTQYF
J gene: TRBJ2-7; D gene: NA; clone size: NA; V gene: TRBV5-1; CDR3 protein: CASSRVDQEQYF
J gene: TRBJ2-1; D gene: TRBD2; clone size: many; V gene: TRBV20-1; CDR3 protein: CSARGGGRAFRNEQFF
J gene: TRBJ1-2; D gene: NA; clone size: once; V gene: TRBV5-1; CDR3 protein: CASNGENYGYTF
J gene: TRBJ2-7; D gene: TRBD1; clone size: many; V gene: TRBV7-2; CDR3 protein: CASSSWGQAYEQYF
J gene: TRBJ2-2; D gene: TRBD1; clone size: few; V gene: TRBV7-2; CDR3 protein: CASSPGTGTTGELFF
J gene: TRBJ2-5; D gene: NA; clone size: NA; V gene: TRBV29-1; CDR3 protein: CSVEKEVKETQYF
J gene: TRBJ2-7; D gene: TRBD1; clone size: many; V gene: TRBV5-1; CDR3 protein: CASSLVQGDEQYF
J gene: TRBJ2-7; D gene: TRBD1; clone size: NA; V gene: TRBV6-2/TRBV6-3; CDR3 protein: CASSYSGQGAYEQYF
J gene: TRBJ2-3; D gene: NA; clone size: many; V gene: TRBV7-9; CDR3 protein: CASSPPLPGSTDTQYF
J gene: TRBJ1-1; D gene: NA; clone size: NA; V gene: TRBV20-1; CDR3 protein: CSARGPGNGAFF
J gene: TRBJ2-3; D gene: NA; clone size: NA; V gene: TRBV20-1; CDR3 protein: CSASGGGETDTQYF
J gene: TRBJ2-3; D gene: NA; clone size: NA; V gene: TRBV24-1; CDR3 protein: CATSDGQIGTDTQYF
J gene: TRBJ2-1; D gene: NA; clone size: many; V gene: TRBV20-1; CDR3 protein: CSADTDLAEYYNEQFF
J gene: TRBJ2-2; D gene: TRBD1; clone size: few; V gene: TRBV10-3; CDR3 protein: CAISVTGDTGELFF
J gene: TRBJ2-3; D gene: TRBD2; clone size: few; V gene: TRBV11-1; CDR3 protein: CASSLGLAGGLGSTDTQYF
J gene: TRBJ2-1; D gene: NA; clone size: many; V gene: TRBV7-9; CDR3 protein: CASSPGISSYNEQFF
J gene: TRBJ2-3; D gene: NA; clone size: NA; V gene: TRBV6-2/TRBV6-3; CDR3 protein: CASSDPGITDTQYF
J gene: TRBJ2-7; D gene: NA; clone size: NA; V gene: TRBV28; CDR3 protein: CASTQGSYEQYF
J gene: TRBJ1-2; D gene: NA; clone size: few; V gene: TRBV28; CDR3 protein: CASSEGRGYTF
J gene: TRBJ2-1; D gene: NA; clone size: many; V gene: TRBV12-3/TRBV12-4; CDR3 protein: CASRAPGTTMGDEQFF
J gene: TRBJ1-2; D gene: NA; clone size: many; V gene: TRBV28; CDR3 protein: CACAEYYGYTF
J gene: TRBJ1-2; D gene: NA; clone size: many; V gene: TRBV7-2; CDR3 protein: CASSPRAAFGYGYTF
J gene: TRBJ2-5; D gene: NA; clone size: few; V gene: TRBV7-8; CDR3 protein: CASTTRWETQYF
J gene: TRBJ2-1; D gene: TRBD2; clone size: many; V gene: TRBV29-1; CDR3 protein: CSVESRLAGNQDEQFF
J gene: TRBJ2-5; D gene: NA; clone size: few; V gene: TRBV18; CDR3 protein: CASRVTPIQETQYF
J gene: TRBJ1-2; D gene: TRBD1; clone size: NA; V gene: TRBV4-3; CDR3 protein: CASIQEGQGFVSSGYTF
J gene: TRBJ1-4; D gene: TRBD1; clone size: NA; V gene: TRBV5-1; CDR3 protein: CASSLTSGSQGAGEKLFF
J gene: TRBJ1-2; D gene: NA; clone size: few; V gene: TRBV29-1; CDR3 protein: CSVSGAAKSYGYTF
J gene: TRBJ1-2; D gene: NA; clone size: many; V gene: TRBV5-6; CDR3 protein: CASSLPTYGYTF
J gene: TRBJ2-3; D gene: NA; clone size: few; V gene: TRBV5-1; CDR3 protein: CASSWVDIRDTQYF
J gene: TRBJ1-6; D gene: TRBD1; clone size: many; V gene: TRBV5-1; CDR3 protein: CASRPGQENNSPLHF
J gene: TRBJ2-5; D gene: TRBD1; clone size: NA; V gene: TRBV11-2; CDR3 protein: CASSRGTGGRETQYF
J gene: TRBJ2-2; D gene: TRBD1; clone size: NA; V gene: TRBV6-2/TRBV6-3; CDR3 protein: CASSSRQGLYTGELFF
J gene: TRBJ2-7; D gene: TRBD1; clone size: NA; V gene: TRBV5-6; CDR3 protein: CASIGQGGTSYEQYF
J gene: TRBJ2-3; D gene: NA; clone size: few; V gene: TRBV5-1; CDR3 protein: CASSPELDTQYF
J gene: TRBJ1-2; D gene: NA; clone size: many; V gene: TRBV7-2; CDR3 protein: CASSPNPTGHYGYTF
J gene: TRBJ2-3; D gene: NA; clone size: NA; V gene: TRBV4-3; CDR3 protein: CASSQGGFVTDTQYF
J gene: TRBJ2-5; D gene: NA; clone size: many; V gene: TRBV7-9; CDR3 protein: CASSFFGGDQYF
J gene: TRBJ2-3; D gene: TRBD1; clone size: NA; V gene: TRBV5-1; CDR3 protein: CASSWTGDTDTQYF
J gene: TRBJ1-2; D gene: NA; clone size: many; V gene: TRBV6-1; CDR3 protein: CASSEVGLWDF
J gene: TRBJ2-7; D gene: NA; clone size: many; V gene: TRBV20-1; CDR3 protein: CSAGGSLDYEQYF